The sequence of this T cell receptor (beta chain) was determined in a study of T cells in Graves' hyperthyroidism and ophthalmopathy. The source material, RNA transcripts, was used to amplify TCR beta CDR3 regions. The study used the HTBI primer set for a first-round RT-PCR of the TCR CDR3. TCRdb re-derived calls from the multiplex PCR reads in MiXCR, one entry per CDR3 protein. The data hold about 570,000 distinct CDR3 sequences, with around 45% observed a single time. V lost 7 bases, J lost 5 bases, and 7 bases stayed unmatched. CDR3 length: 12 amino acids. Germline CDR1 is SQVTM and CDR2 is ANQGSEA. Uncontrolled infection, other autoimmune disease, pregnancy or lactation led to exclusion. The diagnoses drew upon clinical symptoms, serum thyroxine and TRAb, thyroid ultrasound and orbital computed tomography. This clonotype was seen only a few times. Its antigen remains unidentified. Findings and caveats of the study: Blood also held most thyroid clonotypes expanded beyond 0.001.

The chain uses TRBV29-1 and TRBJ1-2, with TRBD1 matching 7 bases. Sequenced material: peripheral blood or thyroid tissue (not recorded which). The clonotype originates from an adult woman with Graves' disease, either hyperthyroidism or ophthalmopathy (not recorded which). The CDR3 loop is CSGQEQGYGYTF. The CDR3 DNA reads TGCAGCGGTCAGGAACAGGGGTATGGCTACACCTTC.